This T cell receptor (beta chain) is drawn from a study of early T cells in non-severe SARS-CoV-2 infection. As for the study in general: Bulk RNA from unsorted whole blood was sequenced; chains were unpaired. The study, taken as a whole, reports: A preference for anti-spike CD8 responses marked VDJdb matching, which missed private and CD4 specificities.

Note on this clonotype: Its target is not known.

Individual cDNA molecules were tagged with unique molecular identifiers, the study reported. Each CDR3 protein gets one entry after TCRdb re-called the 5' RACE reads with MiXCR. The sample comprises just under 60,000 distinct CDR3 sequences, roughly 7.7% of which are singletons, and 3% to 4% rests with the top ten. The J segment lost 5 bases and the V segment lost 4 bases, leaving 5 bases of the junction unmatched. CDR1 SGHKS and CDR2 YYEKEE come from the germline V gene (reference sequence). CDR3 size: 14 residues. The TCR comes from an adult who was a healthcare worker with PCR-confirmed SARS-CoV-2 infection or an uninfected control (not recorded which). The V call is TRBV5-5, the J call TRBJ2-5, with TRBD1 identical over 10 bases. Input material: whole blood. CDR3 region: CASSLTGGRETQYF. The CDR3, as DNA: TGTGCCAGCAGCCTGACAGGGGGCCGGGAGACCCAGTACTTC.